These T cell receptor beta chains were read from a single sample in a study of T cell responses to AZD1222 COVID-19 vaccine. Profiled with immunoSEQ multiplex PCR; TCRdb holds only in-frame clones, not every one. The data show 150,000 to 200,000 clones, 80% to 95% seen once. Material: peripheral blood, obtained 28 days after the second AZD1222 dose. Receptor source: an adult who received the AZD1222 COVID-19 vaccine. CDR3s include the opening cysteine and the closing phenylalanine or tryptophan. D genes are given only for firm matches. Size is stated for part of the rows, as once, few or many counts, or as a class when the clone is expanded.

j_call d_call v_call clone_size cdr3_aa cdr3_nt
TRBJ2-1 TRBD1 TRBV18 - CASSPDDRAFYEQFF TGTGCCAGCTCACCCGATGACAGGGCGTTTTACGAGCAGTTCTTC
TRBJ2-7 - TRBV6-5 - CASSPGAISSYEQYF TGTGCCAGCAGCCCCGGCGCCATCAGCTCCTACGAGCAGTACTTC
TRBJ2-1 TRBD2 TRBV11-2 - CASSLGAGRSYNEQFF TGTGCCAGCAGCTTAGGAGCCGGGAGGTCCTACAATGAGCAGTTCTTC
TRBJ1-2 - TRBV10-3 - CATEGKGRDYGYTF TGTGCCACCGAGGGGAAGGGGCGAGACTATGGCTACACCTTC
TRBJ2-2 TRBD1 TRBV27 - CASSPLGQGTGELFF TGTGCCAGCAGTCCTCTCGGACAGGGGACCGGGGAGCTGTTTTTT
TRBJ2-7 - TRBV6-2/TRBV6-3 - CASSYFVGYEQYF TGTGCCAGCAGTTACTTTGTAGGCTACGAGCAGTACTTC
TRBJ2-3 - TRBV4-2 - CATQGEISRGTDTQYF TGTGCCACTCAAGGGGAGATATCTCGTGGCACAGATACGCAGTATTTT
TRBJ1-4 TRBD1 TRBV10-3 - CAISEGQGTATNEKLFF TGTGCCATCAGTGAAGGACAGGGGACGGCAACTAATGAAAAACTGTTTTTT
TRBJ1-6 - TRBV7-8 - CASSPRGQVLHF TGTGCCAGCAGCCCTAGGGGCCAGGTCCTCCACTTT
TRBJ1-5 - TRBV7-9 - CASSWTLDSGGNQPQHF TGTGCCAGCAGCTGGACTCTGGACTCAGGAGGCAATCAGCCCCAGCATTTT
TRBJ2-7 TRBD2 TRBV10-3 - CAISAGTSGTYEQYF TGTGCCATCAGCGCCGGGACTAGCGGTACCTACGAGCAGTACTTC
TRBJ1-3 - TRBV9 - CASSVGGRNTIYF TGTGCCAGCAGCGTAGGTGGCAGAAACACCATATATTTT
TRBJ1-3 - TRBV3-1/TRBV3-2 - CASSPQLGNTIYF TGTGCCAGCAGCCCTCAACTCGGAAACACCATATATTTT
TRBJ1-1 - TRBV6-5 - CASTHGGATEAFF TGTGCCAGCACTCACGGGGGGGCCACTGAAGCTTTCTTT
TRBJ2-1 - TRBV21-1 - CASSNRAAGTSSYNEQFF TGTGCCAGCAGCAATCGGGCAGCGGGGACGAGCTCCTACAATGAGCAGTTCTTC
TRBJ2-5 TRBD1 TRBV7-9 - CASSSSGDRAETQYF TGTGCCAGCAGCTCCAGTGGGGACAGGGCGGAGACCCAGTACTTC
TRBJ2-2 TRBD1 TRBV11-2 once CASSSGQGFHRELFF TGTGCCAGCAGCTCTGGACAGGGTTTTCACCGGGAGCTGTTTTTT
TRBJ1-2 TRBD1 TRBV5-4 - CASSEDRVYGYTF TGTGCCAGCAGCGAAGACAGGGTCTATGGCTACACCTTC
TRBJ1-6 - TRBV4-3 - CASSQDQGLGSPLHF TGCGCCAGCAGCCAAGATCAGGGACTGGGGTCACCCCTCCACTTT
TRBJ2-3 - TRBV6-5 - CASSYGGAGTQYF TGTGCCAGCAGTTACGGGGGGGCAGGGACGCAGTATTTT
TRBJ2-5 - TRBV30 - CAWERPGETQYF TGTGCCTGGGAGAGGCCGGGGGAGACCCAGTACTTC
TRBJ2-1 TRBD2 TRBV9 - CASSVGRGDYNEQFF TGTGCCAGCAGCGTAGGACGGGGGGACTACAATGAGCAGTTCTTC
TRBJ1-2 TRBD1 TRBV19 - CASRDRDRDGYTF TGTGCCAGTAGGGACCGGGACAGGGACGGCTACACCTTC
TRBJ2-1 TRBD1 TRBV19 - CASRFSTGGYNEQFF TGTGCCAGTAGGTTTTCGACAGGGGGCTACAATGAGCAGTTCTTC
TRBJ1-2 - TRBV27 - CASSLSSGYGYTF TGTGCCAGCAGTTTATCCTCGGGTTATGGCTACACCTTC
TRBJ1-2 TRBD1 TRBV5-1 - CASSPTFAGTGNYGYTF TGCGCCAGCAGTCCCACTTTTGCCGGGACAGGGAACTATGGCTACACCTTC
TRBJ1-2 - TRBV19 - CASSLRTVGYTF TGTGCCAGTAGTCTTCGGACAGTCGGCTACACCTTC
TRBJ1-5 - TRBV27 - CASSFQGSNQPQHF TGTGCCAGCAGTTTTCAGGGATCTAATCAGCCCCAGCATTTT
TRBJ2-7 TRBD1 TRBV13 - CASSLEGGRGSSYEQYF TGTGCCAGCAGCTTAGAAGGGGGCAGGGGAAGCTCCTACGAGCAGTACTTC
TRBJ1-2 - TRBV6-5 - CASSSPGNNYGYTF TGTGCCAGCAGTTCCCCCGGGAATAACTATGGCTACACCTTC
TRBJ2-3 - TRBV9 - CASSVLGAASTDTQYF TGTGCCAGCAGCGTACTTGGGGCGGCTAGCACAGATACGCAGTATTTT
TRBJ1-6 TRBD1 TRBV28 few CASSLLRGSRDRTNSPLHF TGTGCCAGCAGTTTACTGCGTGGGAGCCGGGACAGAACCAATTCACCCCTCCACTTT
TRBJ1-3 - TRBV7-3 - CASSLMGGVGNTIYF TGTGCCAGCAGCTTAATGGGCGGAGTAGGAAACACCATATATTTT
TRBJ2-6 - TRBV10-2 - CASRTSSGANVLTF TGCGCCAGCAGAACAAGTTCTGGGGCCAACGTCCTGACTTTC
TRBJ1-2 - TRBV4-3 - CASSQDLDEDYGYTF TGCGCCAGCAGCCAAGATTTGGACGAGGACTATGGCTACACCTTC
TRBJ2-5 - TRBV10-3 - CAISPGGPETQYF TGTGCCATCAGCCCTGGGGGCCCAGAGACCCAGTACTTC